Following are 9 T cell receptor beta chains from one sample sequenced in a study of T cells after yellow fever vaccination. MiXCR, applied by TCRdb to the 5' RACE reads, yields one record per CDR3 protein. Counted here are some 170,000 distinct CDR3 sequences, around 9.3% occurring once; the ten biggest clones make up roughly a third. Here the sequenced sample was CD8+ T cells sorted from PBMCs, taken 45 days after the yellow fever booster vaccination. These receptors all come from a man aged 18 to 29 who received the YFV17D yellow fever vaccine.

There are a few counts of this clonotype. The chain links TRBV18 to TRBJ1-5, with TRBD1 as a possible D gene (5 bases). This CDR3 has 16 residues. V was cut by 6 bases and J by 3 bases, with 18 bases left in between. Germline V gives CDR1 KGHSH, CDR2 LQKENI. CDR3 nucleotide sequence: TGTGCCAGCTCCGGGACCCGAGCAGCCATCAATCAGCCCCAGCATTTT. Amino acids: CASSGTRAAINQPQHF.

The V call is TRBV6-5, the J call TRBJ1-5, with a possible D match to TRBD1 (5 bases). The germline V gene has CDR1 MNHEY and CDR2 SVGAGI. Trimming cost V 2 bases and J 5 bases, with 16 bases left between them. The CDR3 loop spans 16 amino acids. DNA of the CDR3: TGTGCCAGCAGTTACGACGGGGCCGAATGGGATCAGCCCCAGCATTTT. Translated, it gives CASSYDGAEWDQPQHF.

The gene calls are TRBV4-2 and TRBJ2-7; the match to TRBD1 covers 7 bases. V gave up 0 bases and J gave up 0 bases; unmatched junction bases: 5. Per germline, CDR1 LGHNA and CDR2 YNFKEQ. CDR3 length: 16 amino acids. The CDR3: CASSQEDRPSSYEQYF. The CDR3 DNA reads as TGTGCCAGCAGCCAAGAGGACAGGCCGAGCTCCTACGAGCAGTACTTC.

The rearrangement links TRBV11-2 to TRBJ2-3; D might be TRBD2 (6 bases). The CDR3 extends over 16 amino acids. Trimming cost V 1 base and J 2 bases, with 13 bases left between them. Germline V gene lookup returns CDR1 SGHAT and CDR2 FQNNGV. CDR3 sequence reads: CASSLVRTTYTDTQYF. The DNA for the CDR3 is TGTGCCAGCAGCTTAGTCAGGACTACATACACAGATACGCAGTATTTT.

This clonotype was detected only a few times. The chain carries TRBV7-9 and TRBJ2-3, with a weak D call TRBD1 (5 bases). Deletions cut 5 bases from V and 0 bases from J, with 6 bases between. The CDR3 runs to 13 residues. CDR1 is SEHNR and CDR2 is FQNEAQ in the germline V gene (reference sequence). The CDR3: CASSQGSTDTQYF. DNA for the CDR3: TGTGCCAGCAGCCAGGGTAGCACAGATACGCAGTATTTT.

The CDR3: CASISTGTSGNEQFF. CDR3 sequence (DNA): TGTGCCAGCATCTCGACCGGGACTAGCGGCAATGAGCAGTTCTTC. The J gene is TRBJ2-1, the V gene TRBV7-2; 11 bases match TRBD2. V was pared by 7 bases and J by 6 bases, with 8 bases of the junction left unmatched. Germline CDR1 SGHTA, CDR2 FQGNSA. This CDR3 has 15 amino acids.

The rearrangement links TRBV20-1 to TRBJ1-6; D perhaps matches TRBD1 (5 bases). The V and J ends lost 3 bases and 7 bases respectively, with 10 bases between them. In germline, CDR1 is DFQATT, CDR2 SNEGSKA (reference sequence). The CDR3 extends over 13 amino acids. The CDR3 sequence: CSARERGNSPLHF. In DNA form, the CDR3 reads TGCAGTGCTAGGGAGAGGGGAAATTCACCCCTCCACTTT.

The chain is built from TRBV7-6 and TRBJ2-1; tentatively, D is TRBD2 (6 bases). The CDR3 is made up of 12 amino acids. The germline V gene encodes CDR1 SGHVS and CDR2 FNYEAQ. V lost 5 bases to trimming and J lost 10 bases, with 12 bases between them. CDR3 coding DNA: TGTGCCAGCAGCCCCGGGAGTTACGAGCAGTTCTTC. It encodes CASSPGSYEQFF.

CDR3: CASSQEENSYQPQHF. DNA for the CDR3: TGCGCCAGCAGCCAAGAGGAGAACAGCTATCAGCCCCAGCATTTT. The chain uses TRBV4-1 and TRBJ1-5; D call uncertain. Trimming left V 0 bases short and J 5 bases short, with 11 bases between. Germline CDR1 MGHRA, CDR2 YSYEKL. This CDR3 region has 15 residues.